This T cell receptor (beta chain) was recovered during a study of T cells of healthy individuals. This clonotype has just a few counts. This CDR3 region has 14 residues. Germline CDR1 and CDR2: SQVTM and ANQGSEA. V was trimmed by 0 bases and J by 6 bases, leaving 14 bases between them. Using its own MiXCR run on the 5' RACE reads, TCRdb lists one record per CDR3 protein. The table lists around 90,000 distinct CDR3 sequences, roughly 5% of them singletons, with 7% to 9% in the top ten. The rearrangement links TRBV29-1 to TRBJ1-2; D is ambiguous. This clonotype originated in a female donor in good health. The CDR3 protein is CSVEDDPGGHGYTF. DNA for the CDR3: TGCAGCGTTGAAGATGACCCCGGAGGTCATGGCTACACCTTC.